The rows below give T cell receptor beta chains drawn from one sample of a study of regulatory T cells in long-lasting Graves disease. TCRdb passed the multiplex PCR reads through MiXCR, listing each CDR3 protein once. The data show some 410,000 distinct CDR3 sequences, roughly 15% seen once. This sample also appeared in a second study, on T cells in Graves' hyperthyroidism and ophthalmopathy.

The specimen comprised peripheral blood mononuclear cells (PBMCs), sampled at new diagnosis, from a patient treated with antithyroid drugs. These receptors originate from a woman in her 30s with Graves disease. Each CDR3 is given with its conserved first and last residue. D genes are given only for firm matches. Part of the rows lack a size; the others show once, few, many or a class for expanded clones.

d_call clone_size j_call v_call cdr3_length cdr3_aa cdr3_nt
. few TRBJ2-3 TRBV4-3 15 CASSQEGESTDTQYF TGCGCCAGCAGCCAAGAGGGGGAGTCCACAGATACGCAGTATTTT
TRBD2 few TRBJ2-2 TRBV28 16 CASSLSGAINTGELFF TGTGCCAGCAGTTTGAGCGGGGCCATAAACACCGGGGAGCTGTTTTTT
. few TRBJ2-3 TRBV6-1 12 CASRRNTDTQYF TGTGCCTCCCGGCGGAACACAGATACGCAGTATTTT
. . TRBJ2-1 TRBV24-1 14 CATAGKGIYNEQFF TGTGCCACCGCCGGTAAAGGGATTTACAATGAGCAGTTCTTC
. few TRBJ1-4 TRBV5-5 15 CASSLEWGSVEKLFF TGTGCCAGCAGCTTGGAATGGGGTAGCGTTGAAAAACTGTTTTTT
TRBD2 . TRBJ2-7 TRBV29-1 12 CSVAAPGGEQYF TGCAGCGTTGCCGCCCCGGGAGGCGAGCAGTACTTC
. many TRBJ1-1 TRBV7-9 14 CASSPRVLGTEAFF TGTGCCAGCAGCCCTAGGGTCCTCGGGACTGAAGCTTTCTTT
. many TRBJ1-1 TRBV6-2/TRBV6-3 17 CASSEYVARQPDTEAFF TGTGCCAGCAGTGAGTATGTCGCTCGACAGCCGGACACTGAAGCTTTCTTT
TRBD2 many TRBJ2-5 TRBV20-1 15 CSARSAGDLRETQYF TGCAGTGCTCGCTCTGCGGGAGACCTCAGAGAGACCCAGTACTTC
. many TRBJ1-4 TRBV20-1 10 CSVENEKLFF TGCAGTGTAGAGAATGAAAAACTGTTTTTT
. . TRBJ1-2 TRBV7-2 12 CASSLGANGYTF TGTGCCAGCAGCTTGGGGGCTAATGGCTACACCTTC
TRBD1 few TRBJ1-5 TRBV19 16 CARTPPGQNSNQPQHF TGTGCCAGAACCCCTCCGGGACAGAATAGCAATCAGCCCCAGCATTTT
. many TRBJ2-7 TRBV10-3 12 CAIAARLFEQYF TGTGCCATCGCCGCGAGGCTCTTCGAGCAGTACTTC
. . TRBJ1-5 TRBV6-2/TRBV6-3 13 CASRDISNQPQHF TGTGCCAGCCGGGACATTAGCAATCAGCCCCAGCATTTT
. . TRBJ2-7 TRBV20-1 13 CSARPLYSYEQYF TGCAGTGCTAGACCTTTATACTCCTACGAGCAGTACTTC
TRBD1 few TRBJ2-5 TRBV5-1 17 CASSYDRVKRPPETQYF TGCGCCAGCAGCTATGACAGGGTCAAACGTCCCCCCGAGACCCAGTACTTC
. few TRBJ2-1 TRBV6-1 16 CASSVVAASSYNEQFF TGTGCCAGCAGTGTGGTAGCGGCTAGCTCCTACAATGAGCAGTTCTTC
. few TRBJ2-1 TRBV5-1 11 CASSPGSGQFF TGCGCCAGCAGCCCCGGGAGTGGGCAGTTCTTC
. many TRBJ2-7 TRBV5-1 12 CASSRDGYEQYF TGCGCCAGCAGCAGAGACGGCTACGAGCAGTACTTC
. many TRBJ1-1 TRBV27 14 CASSLSLSAAEAFF TGTGCCAGCAGTTTATCCCTCTCGGCCGCGGAAGCTTTCTTT
. . TRBJ1-2 TRBV6-1 14 CASRAAGLNYGYTF TGTGCCAGCAGGGCTGCGGGGCTTAACTATGGCTACACCTTC
. few TRBJ1-4 TRBV5-5 15 CASNTTPSPREKLFF TGTGCCAGCAACACGACCCCCAGTCCCAGGGAAAAACTGTTTTTT
. few TRBJ2-3 TRBV20-1 14 CSARDWSGTDTQYF TGCAGTGCTAGAGATTGGAGCGGGACAGATACGCAGTATTTT
TRBD2 many TRBJ2-3 TRBV6-2/TRBV6-3 20 CASSYSPTSGRALFTDTQYF TGTGCCAGCAGTTACTCCCCAACTAGCGGGAGGGCCTTATTCACAGATACGCAGTATTTT
. . TRBJ1-1 TRBV5-1 14 CASSHTGLNTEAFF TGCGCCAGCAGCCATACAGGGTTGAACACTGAAGCTTTCTTT
. . TRBJ1-2 TRBV4-1 14 CASSHREWIPGYTF TGCGCCAGCAGCCATCGTGAATGGATACCCGGCTACACCTTC
. . TRBJ1-1 TRBV6-1 16 CASSARAPIMNTEAFF TGTGCCAGCAGTGCTAGGGCGCCGATTATGAACACTGAAGCTTTCTTT
TRBD2 few TRBJ2-7 TRBV28 15 CASSFSTGGIYEQYF TGTGCCAGCAGTTTTTCTACGGGAGGAATCTACGAGCAGTACTTC
TRBD2 . TRBJ2-1 TRBV11-2 17 CASSSKLVGGPHNEQFF TGTGCCAGCAGCTCTAAACTAGTGGGAGGGCCTCACAATGAGCAGTTCTTC
. many TRBJ2-1 TRBV7-8 16 CASSLLADQRGNEQFF TGTGCCAGCAGCTTATTGGCGGACCAGAGGGGCAATGAGCAGTTCTTC
TRBD1 many TRBJ2-1 TRBV12-3/TRBV12-4 19 CASSLGPLLWDRDYNEQFF TGTGCCAGCAGTTTAGGCCCCCTTTTGTGGGACAGGGATTACAATGAGCAGTTCTTC
TRBD1 many TRBJ1-1 TRBV10-3 18 CAISSRGQGRFRGTEAFF TGTGCCATCAGCAGCCGGGGACAGGGTCGGTTTCGGGGCACTGAAGCTTTCTTT
. few TRBJ1-3 TRBV5-1 14 CASSLGDRGNTIYF TGCGCCAGCAGCTTGGGGGACCGGGGAAACACCATATATTTT
. many TRBJ2-2 TRBV30 15 CAWSGAPENTGELFF TGTGCCTGGAGTGGAGCCCCGGAGAACACCGGGGAGCTGTTTTTT
. many TRBJ1-1 TRBV6-2/TRBV6-3 15 CASSYARDGSTEAFF TGTGCCAGCAGTTATGCCAGGGATGGTAGCACTGAAGCTTTCTTT
. many TRBJ1-2 TRBV6-4 15 CASSYSRSPSYGYTF TGTGCCAGCAGTTACTCCCGAAGCCCGAGCTATGGCTACACCTTC
TRBD2 many TRBJ2-3 TRBV7-2 15 CASSKVWRGGDTQYF TGTGCCAGCAGCAAGGTGTGGCGGGGGGGTGATACGCAGTATTTT
TRBD2 many TRBJ2-1 TRBV2 15 CASIRLAGSYNEQFF TGTGCCAGCATCCGACTAGCGGGCTCCTACAATGAGCAGTTCTTC
TRBD2 few TRBJ2-1 TRBV11-3 13 CASSYVAGGFQFF TGTGCCAGCAGTTATGTAGCGGGAGGCTTCCAGTTCTTC
TRBD1 few TRBJ2-3 TRBV9 15 CASSVETGGADTQYF TGTGCCAGCAGCGTAGAAACAGGGGGCGCAGATACGCAGTATTTT
TRBD1 many TRBJ2-7 TRBV28 15 CASATPGTGPYEQYF TGTGCCAGCGCCACGCCCGGGACAGGGCCCTACGAGCAGTACTTC